This T cell receptor (beta chain) emerged from a study of T cell responses to AZD1222 COVID-19 vaccine. Assay used: immunoSEQ multiplex PCR; TCRdb lists only in-frame clones, some missing. The sample holds over 30,000 clones; over 75% are singletons and the top ten take 26%. CDR3 length: 15 residues. Looked up from germline, CDR1 is MGHRA and CDR2 is YSYEKL. V lost 8 bases and J lost 5; bases outside the gene matches: 11. J is TRBJ2-1 and V is TRBV4-1; 8 bases match TRBD2. This sequence was found in an adult who received the MenACWY meningococcal vaccine as a control. This specimen consisted of peripheral blood, obtained 28 days after the second dose of the MenACWY control vaccine. CDR3 DNA: TGCGCCAGCGTAGCGGGACTCTCGGCCAACAATGAGCAGTTCTTC. It codes for CASVAGLSANNEQFF.